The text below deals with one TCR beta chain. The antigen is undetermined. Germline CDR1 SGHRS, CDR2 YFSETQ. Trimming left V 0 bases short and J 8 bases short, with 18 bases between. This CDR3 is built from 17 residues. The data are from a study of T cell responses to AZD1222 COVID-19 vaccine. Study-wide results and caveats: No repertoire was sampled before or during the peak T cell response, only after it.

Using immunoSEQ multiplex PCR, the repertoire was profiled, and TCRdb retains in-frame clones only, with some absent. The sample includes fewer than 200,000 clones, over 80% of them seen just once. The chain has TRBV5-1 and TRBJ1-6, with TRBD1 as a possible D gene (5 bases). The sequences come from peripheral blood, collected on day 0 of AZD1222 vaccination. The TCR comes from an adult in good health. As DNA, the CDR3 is TGCGCCAGCAGCTTGGGAGGAGGGCTGGGGCAATATTCACCCCTCCACTTT. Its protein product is CASSLGGGLGQYSPLHF.